These 22 T cell receptor beta chains were all obtained from the same sample, sequenced in a study of CD8 T cells in ankylosing spondylitis. The study's findings and limits: Typical of ankylosing spondylitis blood, it appeared, was a TCR beta motif of several highly homologous variants.

Their antigens are not known. TCRdb analysed the 5' RACE reads with MiXCR anew, one entry per CDR3 protein. The profile shows about 460,000 distinct CDR3 sequences, over 4% of them singletons. Sequencing was performed on blood, either unsorted or a sorted T cell fraction (not recorded which). The source of these receptors is a male donor with ankylosing spondylitis.

This clonotype was observed at least ten times. The chain combines TRBV5-1 with TRBJ1-3; D is perhaps TRBD1 (5 bases). V shed 5 bases and J shed 3 bases, with 15 bases lying between them. This CDR3 region has 15 residues. From germline, CDR1 is SGHRS and CDR2 YFSETQ. The CDR3 loop reads CASRRGGGIGNTIYF. CDR3 sequence (DNA): TGCGCCAGCAGACGCGGCGGGGGAATTGGAAACACCATATATTTT.

Many counts were recorded for this clonotype. This chain links TRBV7-9 with TRBJ2-1, with unresolved D. This CDR3 has 12 residues. The V and J ends lost 6 bases and 6 bases respectively, with 9 bases between them. The germline V gene encodes CDR1 SEHNR and CDR2 FQNEAQ (reference sequence). Written as DNA, the CDR3 is TGTGCCAGCAGGACAATACTCAATGAGCAGTTCTTC. This gives the protein CASRTILNEQFF.

This clonotype came up many times. The rearrangement links TRBV12-3 or TRBV12-4 to TRBJ1-1; 7 bases map to TRBD1. The junction had 6 bases not matched to a gene; V was cut back by 5 bases and J by 9 bases. The CDR3 extends over 12 amino acids. CDR3 residues: CASSPRQGQAFF. As DNA, the CDR3 is TGTGCCAGCAGTCCCCGACAGGGCCAAGCTTTCTTT.

This clonotype was picked up many times. The chain joins TRBV20-1 to TRBJ1-2, with D tentatively TRBD1 (5 bases). V gave up 3 bases and J gave up 3 bases, with 11 bases separating them. CDR1 is DFQATT and CDR2 is SNEGSKA in the germline V gene (reference sequence). The CDR3 runs 13 residues. CDR3 in DNA: TGCAGTGCTAGTCGGGTACAGGACTATGGCTACACCTTC. This encodes CSASRVQDYGYTF.

This clonotype came up many times. The chain employs TRBV6-2 or TRBV6-3 and TRBJ1-1; 7 bases are shared with TRBD1. The CDR3 length is 14 residues. Germline V lookup: CDR1 MNHEY, CDR2 SVGEGT. V lost 7 bases and J lost 4; bases outside the gene matches: 9. CDR3: CASTTNQGGTEAFF. DNA of the CDR3: TGTGCCAGCACCACCAACCAGGGGGGCACTGAAGCTTTCTTT.

This clonotype was picked up many times. The chain couples TRBV20-1 to TRBJ2-3; D is unclear. The V and J ends lost 6 bases and 0 bases respectively, with 7 bases between them. This CDR3 comprises 12 residues. Germline-derived CDR1 and CDR2 are DFQATT and SNEGSKA (reference sequence). The CDR3: CSADLSTDTQYF. CDR3 in DNA: TGCAGTGCCGACCTTAGCACAGATACGCAGTATTTT.

This clonotype was detected many times. The V call is TRBV20-1, the J call TRBJ2-2; D not certain. The V and J ends lost 5 bases and 0 bases respectively, with 13 bases between them. CDR1 is DFQATT, CDR2 SNEGSKA, per germline (reference sequence). The CDR3 sequence is 15 residues long. CDR3 sequence: CSARRMGSNTGELFF. The DNA for the CDR3 is TGCAGTGCTCGTCGGATGGGGTCGAACACCGGGGAGCTGTTTTTT.

This clonotype has at least ten counts. CDR3 in DNA: TGTGCCAGCAGGCAAGGGGAGACCCAGTACTTC. Translation: CASRQGETQYF. The V call is TRBV28, the J call TRBJ2-5; no clear D gene. CDR3 length equals 11 residues. The germline gives CDR1 MDHEN, CDR2 SYDVKM. Trimming pared 6 bases from V and 5 bases from J, leaving 7 bases between.

The table lists this clonotype with many counts. The rearrangement uses TRBV28 and TRBJ2-2, with D possibly being TRBD1 (5 bases). Looked up from germline, CDR1 is MDHEN and CDR2 is SYDVKM. The CDR3 runs to 14 residues. Deletions cut 7 bases from V and 7 bases from J, with 16 bases between. The CDR3 nucleotides are TGTGCCAGCACCCCCCGACAGCGCGGCGGGGAGCTGTTTTTT. It codes for CASTPRQRGGELFF.

V and J are TRBV27 and TRBJ2-6; D possibly matches TRBD1 or TRBD2 (5 bases each). V was shortened by 1 base and J by 0 bases, with 16 bases between the two germline ends. Germline assignment: CDR1 MNHEY and CDR2 SMNVEV (reference sequence). The CDR3 extends over 19 amino acids. CDR3 loop: CASSLFAMGRYSGANVLTF. CDR3 nucleotide sequence: TGTGCCAGCAGTTTATTTGCGATGGGACGGTACTCTGGGGCCAACGTCCTGACTTTC.

This clonotype was recorded at least ten times. The rearrangement links TRBV20-1 to TRBJ2-7; TRBD1 is a possible D gene (6 bases). Germline CDR1 reads DFQATT; CDR2 reads SNEGSKA (reference sequence). V shed 6 bases and J shed 5 bases, with 26 bases lying between them. This CDR3 region has 16 residues. CDR3 region: CSASPLNRALRDEQYF. The CDR3 nucleotides are TGCAGTGCCTCCCCTCTTAACAGGGCCCTCCGGGACGAGCAGTACTTC.

This clonotype was seen repeatedly, ten times or more. This rearrangement joins TRBV5-1 to TRBJ1-1; 7 bases map to TRBD1. This CDR3 is built from 14 residues. CDR1 and CDR2 from the germline V gene are SGHRS and YFSETQ. V shed 7 bases and J 5 bases; nucleotides not matched to a gene: 11. The CDR3 reads CASHPTGVETEAFF. The CDR3 DNA follows: TGCGCCAGCCATCCTACAGGGGTCGAGACTGAAGCTTTCTTT.

This clonotype came up many times. The chain recombines TRBV29-1 with TRBJ2-7, with TRBD1 identical over 12 bases. The germline gives CDR1 SQVTM, CDR2 ANQGSEA. The CDR3 totals 13 residues. V gave up 7 bases and J gave up 7 bases; unmatched junction bases: 8. Here the CDR3 DNA reads TGCAGCGCAGGGGGACAGGGGGCAAGGGAGCAGTACTTC. It yields the protein CSAGGQGAREQYF.

This clonotype showed up just a few times. This sequence joins TRBV9 and TRBJ1-2; TRBD1 might be the D (5 bases). Germline V gene sequence: CDR1 SGDLS, CDR2 YYNGEE. The CDR3 loop spans 13 amino acids. Trimming removed 3 bases from V and 4 bases from J, with 10 bases in between. The CDR3 here is CASSGEGLYGYTF. DNA of the CDR3: TGTGCCAGCAGCGGGGAGGGGCTCTATGGCTACACCTTC.

The table lists this clonotype with many counts. V gene TRBV12-3 or TRBV12-4 combines with J gene TRBJ1-5; D uncertain. V shed 5 bases and J shed 10 bases, with 18 bases lying between them. The CDR3 has 14 amino acids. CDR3 sequence (DNA): TGTGCCAGCAGTAGGACGGCCGGGGATAGTCCCCAGCATTTT. Protein: CASSRTAGDSPQHF.

This clonotype was counted at least ten times. J is TRBJ2-2 and V is TRBV5-1, with 7 nucleotides matching TRBD1. There are 16 residues in the CDR3. Germline V gene sequence: CDR1 SGHRS, CDR2 YFSETQ. The V gene end was trimmed by 4 bases and the J gene end by 0 bases; junction bases not matched to a gene: 6. In DNA form, the CDR3 reads TGCGCCAGCAGCCCGGGACAGCCCACGAACACCGGGGAGCTGTTTTTT. Translation gives CASSPGQPTNTGELFF. The full variable domain, its missing parts supplied by reference TRBV5-1 and TRBJ2-2, is KAGVTQTPRYLIKTRGQQVTLSCSPISGHRSVSWYQQTPGQGLQFLFEYFSETQRNKGNFPGRFSGRQFSNSRSEMNVSTLELGDSALYLCASSPGQPTNTGELFFGEGSRLTVL.

This clonotype was observed at least ten times. V and J are TRBV6-1 and TRBJ1-5, with TRBD1 identical over 8 bases. The CDR3 extends over 16 amino acids. V was pared by 9 bases and J by 0 bases, with 10 bases of the junction left unmatched. The germline V gene encodes CDR1 MNHNS and CDR2 SASEGT. CDR3 residues: CASQGQVIGSNQPQHF. For the CDR3, the DNA is TGTGCCAGTCAGGGACAGGTAATTGGTAGCAATCAGCCCCAGCATTTT.

The sample holds a few counts of this clonotype. The rearrangement uses TRBV7-6 and TRBJ2-7; TRBD2 might be the D (6 bases). This CDR3 contains 16 residues. V was cut by 1 base and J by 7 bases, with 20 bases left in between. Per germline, CDR1 SGHVS and CDR2 FNYEAQ. CDR3 coding DNA: TGTGCCAGCAGCTTAGGTTTGGGGGGATCGGTTGGAGAGCAGTACTTC. This sequence encodes CASSLGLGGSVGEQYF.

This clonotype was recorded at least ten times. This CDR3 reads CSATNHGGLNYGYTF. DNA of the CDR3: TGCAGTGCTACAAACCACGGGGGGCTGAACTATGGCTACACCTTC. This rearrangement joins TRBV20-1 to TRBJ1-2, with D possibly matching TRBD1 (6 bases). The CDR3 contains 15 residues. V was cut by 4 bases and J by 2 bases, with 17 bases left in between. The germline gives CDR1 DFQATT, CDR2 SNEGSKA (reference sequence).

This rearrangement joins TRBV4-1 to TRBJ2-1; possible D gene TRBD1, 6 bases. CDR1 is MGHRA and CDR2 is YSYEKL in the germline V gene. V lost 5 bases and J 0 bases, leaving 17 bases between the germline ends. The CDR3 totals 17 residues. The DNA for the CDR3 is TGCGCCAGCAGCAGGACAGTCGGACCCAGCTCCTACAATGAGCAGTTCTTC. Translated: CASSRTVGPSSYNEQFF.

This clonotype was detected many times. This sequence joins TRBV12-3 or TRBV12-4 and TRBJ1-2; D remains ambiguous. The CDR3 contains 12 residues. The germline V and J ends were trimmed by 5 bases and 8 bases, with 12 bases remaining between them. In DNA, the CDR3 is TGTGCCAGCAGTCTTCATACCCTGGGCTACACCTTC. This sequence encodes CASSLHTLGYTF.

This clonotype was seen ten or more times. The chain uses TRBV5-1 and TRBJ2-7, with 10 bases matching TRBD2. The germline V gene encodes CDR1 SGHRS and CDR2 YFSETQ. The CDR3 has 16 amino acids. The ends lost 4 bases at V and 6 bases at J; junction bases unmatched: 13. CDR3 sequence (DNA): TGCGCCAGCAGCCCCCTGGGACTAGCGTCTACGATCGAGCAGTACTTC. This encodes CASSPLGLASTIEQYF.